The 2 T cell receptor beta chains given below trace back to one sample, sequenced in a study of graft-versus-host responses after intestinal transplantation. The method was immunoSEQ multiplex PCR; TCRdb's version includes in-frame clones alone and lacks a portion of them. The sample consists of around 15,000 clones, around 69% of them appearing once. Investigators treated the graft tissue so that it released intraepithelial and lamina propria lymphocytes. Sequences were derived from ileum tissue, sampled 14 days after transplant. Receptor source: a human patient who received an intestinal transplant, so some T cells may come from the graft donor.

The chain links TRBV29-1 to TRBJ2-1, with 16 positions matching TRBD2. The CDR3 spans 15 residues. Unmatched junction bases numbered 6, after V lost 6 bases and J lost 7 bases. Looked up from germline, CDR1 is SQVTM and CDR2 is ANQGSEA. The CDR3 is CSVGTSGRAYNEQFF. CDR3 in DNA: TGCAGCGTGGGGACTAGCGGGAGGGCGTATAATGAGCAGTTCTTC.

This clone was observed a handful of times. V usage is TRBV6-1 and J usage is TRBJ1-2, with unresolved D. This CDR3 has 14 residues. In germline, CDR1 is MNHNS, CDR2 SASEGT. V dropped 7 bases and J dropped 1 base, with 13 bases sitting between them. The CDR3 bases are TGTGCCAGCACCCCGGCAGGAGGTAACTATGGCTACACCTTC. Translated: CASTPAGGNYGYTF.